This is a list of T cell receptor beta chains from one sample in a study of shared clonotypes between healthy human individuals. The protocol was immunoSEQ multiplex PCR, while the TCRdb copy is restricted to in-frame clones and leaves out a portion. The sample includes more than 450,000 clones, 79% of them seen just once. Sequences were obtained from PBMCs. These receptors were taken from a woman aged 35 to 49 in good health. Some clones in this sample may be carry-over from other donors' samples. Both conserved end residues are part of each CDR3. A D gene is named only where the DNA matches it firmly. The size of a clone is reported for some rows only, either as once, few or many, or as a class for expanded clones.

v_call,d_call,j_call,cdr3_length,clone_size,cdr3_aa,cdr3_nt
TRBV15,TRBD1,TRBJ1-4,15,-,CATSRGGTGSEKLFF,TGTGCCACCAGCAGAGGGGGGACAGGGAGTGAAAAACTGTTTTTT
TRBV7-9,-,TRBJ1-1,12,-,CASLAVAGEAFF,TGTGCCAGCCTAGCGGTGGCTGGTGAAGCTTTCTTT
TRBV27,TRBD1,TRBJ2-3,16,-,CASSSPYRGAKDTQYF,TGTGCCAGCAGTTCACCCTACAGGGGGGCTAAGGATACGCAGTATTTT
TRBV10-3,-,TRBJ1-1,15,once,CAISDSEGVGTEAFF,TGTGCCATCAGTGATTCTGAGGGCGTCGGCACTGAAGCTTTCTTT
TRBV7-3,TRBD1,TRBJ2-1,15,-,CASSNGDSSYNEQFF,TGTGCCAGCAGCAACGGGGACAGCTCCTACAATGAGCAGTTCTTC
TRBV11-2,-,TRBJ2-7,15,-,CASSLDGVAAYEQYF,TGTGCCAGCAGCTTAGATGGGGTGGCAGCCTACGAGCAGTACTTC
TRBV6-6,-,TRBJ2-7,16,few,CASSPRGTGRSYEQYF,TGTGCCAGCAGTCCGCGGGGGACAGGTCGGAGCTACGAGCAGTACTTC
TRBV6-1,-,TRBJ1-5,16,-,CASSEASGYSNQPQHF,TGTGCCAGCAGTGAGGCCTCAGGGTATAGCAATCAGCCCCAGCATTTT
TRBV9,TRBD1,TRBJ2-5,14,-,CASSLRTGASDQYF,TGTGCCAGCAGCCTCCGGACAGGCGCGTCGGACCAGTACTTC
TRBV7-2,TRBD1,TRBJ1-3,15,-,CASSPGTGSGNTIYF,TGTGCCAGCAGCCCCGGGACAGGTTCTGGAAACACCATATATTTT
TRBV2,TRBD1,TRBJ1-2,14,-,CASNSDRGHFGYTF,TGTGCCAGCAATTCGGACAGGGGGCACTTTGGCTACACCTTC
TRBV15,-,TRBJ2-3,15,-,CATSSAGTLTDTQYF,TGTGCCACCAGCAGTGCCGGGACCCTCACAGATACGCAGTATTTT
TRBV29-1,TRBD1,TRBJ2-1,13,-,CSATGYAYNEQFF,TGCAGCGCGACAGGGTACGCATACAATGAGCAGTTCTTC
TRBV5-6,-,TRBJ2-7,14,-,CASSLVGGSYEQYF,TGTGCCAGCAGCTTGGTAGGGGGAAGTTACGAGCAGTACTTC
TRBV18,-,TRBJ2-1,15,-,CASSPGTHSYNEQFF,TGTGCCAGCTCACCCGGGACACACTCCTACAATGAGCAGTTCTTC
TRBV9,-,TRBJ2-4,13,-,CASSVEDGGIQYF,TGTGCCAGCAGCGTCGAAGACGGTGGCATTCAGTACTTC
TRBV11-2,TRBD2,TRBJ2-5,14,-,CASSSGTSRETQYF,TGTGCCAGCAGCTCCGGGACTAGTCGAGAGACCCAGTACTTC
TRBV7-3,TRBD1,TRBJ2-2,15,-,CASSPTGAGTGELFF,TGTGCCAGCAGCCCGACAGGGGCCGGCACCGGGGAGCTGTTTTTT
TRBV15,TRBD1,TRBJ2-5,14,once,CATSRTGGIETQYF,TGTGCCACCAGCAGGACAGGGGGCATTGAGACCCAGTACTTC
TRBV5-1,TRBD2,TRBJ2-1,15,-,CASSPTSGSRNEQFF,TGCGCCAGCAGCCCGACTAGCGGGAGTCGCAATGAGCAGTTCTTC
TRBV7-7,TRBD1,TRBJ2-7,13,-,CASSLDRGYEQYF,TGTGCTAGCAGCTTAGACAGGGGATACGAGCAGTACTTC